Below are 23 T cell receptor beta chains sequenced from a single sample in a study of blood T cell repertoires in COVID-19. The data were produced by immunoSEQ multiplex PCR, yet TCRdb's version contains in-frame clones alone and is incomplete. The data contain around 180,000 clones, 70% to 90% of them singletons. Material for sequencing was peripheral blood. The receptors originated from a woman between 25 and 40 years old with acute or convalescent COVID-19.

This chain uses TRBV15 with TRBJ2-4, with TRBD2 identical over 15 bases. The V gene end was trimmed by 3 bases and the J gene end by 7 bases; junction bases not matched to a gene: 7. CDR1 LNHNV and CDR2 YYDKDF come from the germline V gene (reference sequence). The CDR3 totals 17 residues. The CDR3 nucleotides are TGTGCCACCAGCAGCGGGGCGGGGACTAGCGGGGGGAACATTCAGTACTTC. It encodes CATSSGAGTSGGNIQYF. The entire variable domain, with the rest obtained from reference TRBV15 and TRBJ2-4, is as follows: DAMVIQNPRYQVTQFGKPVTLSCSQTLNHNVMYWYQQKSSQAPKLLFHYYDKDFNNEADTPDNFQSRRPNTSFCFLDIRSPGLGDTAMYLCATSSGAGTSGGNIQYFGAGTRLSVL.

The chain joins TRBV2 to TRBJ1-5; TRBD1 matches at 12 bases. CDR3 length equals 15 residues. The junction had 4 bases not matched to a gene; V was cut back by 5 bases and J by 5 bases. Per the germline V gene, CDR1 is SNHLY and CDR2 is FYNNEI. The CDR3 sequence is CASSPGTGGDQPQHF. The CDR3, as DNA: TGTGCCAGCAGTCCCGGGACAGGGGGCGATCAGCCCCAGCATTTT. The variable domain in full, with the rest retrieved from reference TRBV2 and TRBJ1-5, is EPEVTQTPSHQVTQMGQEVILRCVPISNHLYFYWYRQILGQKVEFLVSFYNNEISEKSEIFDDQFSVERPDGSNFTLKIRSTKLEDSAMYFCASSPGTGGDQPQHFGDGTRLSIL.

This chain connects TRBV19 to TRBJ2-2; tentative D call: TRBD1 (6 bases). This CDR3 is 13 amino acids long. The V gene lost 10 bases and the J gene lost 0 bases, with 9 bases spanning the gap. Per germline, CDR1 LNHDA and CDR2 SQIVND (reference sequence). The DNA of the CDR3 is TGTGCCACCCGGGACACGAACACCGGGGAGCTGTTTTTT. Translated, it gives CATRDTNTGELFF.

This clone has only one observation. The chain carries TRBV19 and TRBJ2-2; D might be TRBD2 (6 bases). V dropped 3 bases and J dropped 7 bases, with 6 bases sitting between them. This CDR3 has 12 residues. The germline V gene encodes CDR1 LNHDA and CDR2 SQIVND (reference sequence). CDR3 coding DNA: TGTGCCAGTAGTATTAGCGGCGGGGAGCTGTTTTTT. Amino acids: CASSISGGELFF. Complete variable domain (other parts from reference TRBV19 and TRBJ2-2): DGGITQSPKYLFRKEGQNVTLSCEQNLNHDAMYWYRQDPGQGLRLIYYSQIVNDFQKGDIAEGYSVSREKKESFPLTVTSAQKNPTAFYLCASSISGGELFFGEGSRLTVL.

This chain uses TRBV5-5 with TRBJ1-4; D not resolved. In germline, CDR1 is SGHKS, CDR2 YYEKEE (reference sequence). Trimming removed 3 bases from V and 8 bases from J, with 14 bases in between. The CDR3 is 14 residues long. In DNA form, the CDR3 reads TGTGCCAGCAGCTGGATGGACTCAAACGAAAAACTGTTTTTT. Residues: CASSWMDSNEKLFF.

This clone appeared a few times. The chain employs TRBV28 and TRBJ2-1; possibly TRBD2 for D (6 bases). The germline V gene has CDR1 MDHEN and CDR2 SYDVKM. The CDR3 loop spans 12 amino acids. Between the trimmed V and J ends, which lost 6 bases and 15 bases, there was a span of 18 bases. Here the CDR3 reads CASSRERVGRFF. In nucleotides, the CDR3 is TGTGCCAGCAGCCGGGAGCGGGTTGGGCGGTTCTTC.

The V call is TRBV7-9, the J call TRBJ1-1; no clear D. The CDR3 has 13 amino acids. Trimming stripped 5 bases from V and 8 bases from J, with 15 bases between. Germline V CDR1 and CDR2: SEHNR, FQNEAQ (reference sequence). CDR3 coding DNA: TGTGCCAGCAGCCCCAAGTCAGGAAAAGAAGCTTTCTTT. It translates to CASSPKSGKEAFF.

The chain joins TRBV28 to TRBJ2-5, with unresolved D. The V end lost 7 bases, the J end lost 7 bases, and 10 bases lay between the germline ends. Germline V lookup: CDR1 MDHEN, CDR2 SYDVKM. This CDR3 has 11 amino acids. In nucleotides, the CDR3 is TGTGCCAGCATTTTTAGAGGGACCCAGTACTTC. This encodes CASIFRGTQYF.

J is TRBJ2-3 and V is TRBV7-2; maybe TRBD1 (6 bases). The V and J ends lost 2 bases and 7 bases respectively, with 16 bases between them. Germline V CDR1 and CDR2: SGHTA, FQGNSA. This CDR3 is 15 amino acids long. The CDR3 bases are TGTGCCAGCAGCTTATCCACCCGCAGGGGACATACGCAGTATTTT. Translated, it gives CASSLSTRRGHTQYF.

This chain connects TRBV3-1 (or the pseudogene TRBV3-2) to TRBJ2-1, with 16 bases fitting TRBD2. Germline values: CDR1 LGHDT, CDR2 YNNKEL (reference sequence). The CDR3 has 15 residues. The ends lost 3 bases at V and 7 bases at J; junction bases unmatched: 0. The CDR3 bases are TGTGCCAGCAGCCAGGGACTAGCGGGAGGGAATGAGCAGTTCTTC. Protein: CASSQGLAGGNEQFF.

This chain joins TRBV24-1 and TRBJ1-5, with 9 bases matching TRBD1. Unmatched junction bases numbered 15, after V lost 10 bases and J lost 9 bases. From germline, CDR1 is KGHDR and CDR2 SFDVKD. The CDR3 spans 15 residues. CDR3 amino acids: CATWDRVPKTAPQHF. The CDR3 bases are TGTGCCACATGGGACAGGGTGCCGAAGACTGCGCCCCAGCATTTT.

The CDR3 DNA reads as TGTGCCAGCAGTCCATCCAACTATGGCTACACCTTC. Translated: CASSPSNYGYTF. V usage is TRBV28 and J usage is TRBJ1-2; unclear D gene. Trimming removed 5 bases from V and 2 bases from J, with 6 bases in between. Germline V gene sequence: CDR1 MDHEN, CDR2 SYDVKM. This CDR3 is built from 12 residues.

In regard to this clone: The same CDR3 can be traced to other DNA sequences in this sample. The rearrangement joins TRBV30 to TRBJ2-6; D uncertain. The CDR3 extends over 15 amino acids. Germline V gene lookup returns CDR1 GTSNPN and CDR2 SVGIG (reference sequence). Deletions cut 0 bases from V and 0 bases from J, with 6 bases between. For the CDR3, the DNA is TGTGCCTGGAGTGTGGGCAGCTCTGGGGCCAACGTCCTGACTTTC. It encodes CAWSVGSSGANVLTF.

The CDR3: CASSQAVAGEQFF. CDR3 nucleotides: TGTGCCAGCAGCCAAGCTGTGGCGGGTGAGCAGTTCTTC. The chain is built from TRBV14 and TRBJ2-1, with D tentatively TRBD2 (5 bases). This CDR3 has 13 residues. Per germline, CDR1 SGHDN and CDR2 FVKESK. Trimming stripped 1 base from V and 9 bases from J, with 10 bases between.

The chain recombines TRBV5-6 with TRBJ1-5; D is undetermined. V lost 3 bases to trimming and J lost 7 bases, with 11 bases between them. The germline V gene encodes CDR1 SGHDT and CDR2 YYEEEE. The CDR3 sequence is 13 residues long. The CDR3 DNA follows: TGTGCCAGCAGCTCCTATACTCGGCAGCCCCAGCATTTT. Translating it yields CASSSYTRQPQHF.

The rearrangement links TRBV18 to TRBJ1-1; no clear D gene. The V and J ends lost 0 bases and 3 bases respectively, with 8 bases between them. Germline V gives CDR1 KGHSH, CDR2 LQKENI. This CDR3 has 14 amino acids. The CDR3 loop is CASSPPLGDTEAFF. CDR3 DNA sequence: TGTGCCAGCTCACCACCGTTGGGAGACACTGAAGCTTTCTTT.

The CDR3 sequence is CASSLLQVPIVGYTF. The CDR3 DNA reads as TGTGCCAGCAGCTTACTACAGGTCCCCATAGTTGGCTACACCTTC. This chain connects TRBV7-2 to TRBJ1-2, with a tentative D call TRBD1 (5 bases). The CDR3 sequence is 15 residues long. Trimming shortened V by 2 bases and J by 7 bases, and 17 bases separated the two germline ends. CDR1 and CDR2 from the germline V gene are SGHTA and FQGNSA.

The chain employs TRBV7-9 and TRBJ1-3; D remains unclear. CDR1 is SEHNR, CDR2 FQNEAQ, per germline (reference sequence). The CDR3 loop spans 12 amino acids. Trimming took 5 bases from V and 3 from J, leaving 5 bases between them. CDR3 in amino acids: CASSPFGNTIYF. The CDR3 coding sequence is TGTGCCAGCAGCCCGTTTGGAAACACCATATATTTT.

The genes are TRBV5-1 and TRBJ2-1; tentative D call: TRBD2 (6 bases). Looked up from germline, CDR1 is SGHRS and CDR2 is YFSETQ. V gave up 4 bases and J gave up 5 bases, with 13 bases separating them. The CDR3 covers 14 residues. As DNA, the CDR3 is TGCGCCAGCAGCCTGGCGGGACTTGACAATGAGCAGTTCTTC. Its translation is CASSLAGLDNEQFF. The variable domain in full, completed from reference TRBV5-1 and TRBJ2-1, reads KAGVTQTPRYLIKTRGQQVTLSCSPISGHRSVSWYQQTPGQGLQFLFEYFSETQRNKGNFPGRFSGRQFSNSRSEMNVSTLELGDSALYLCASSLAGLDNEQFFGPGTRLTVL.

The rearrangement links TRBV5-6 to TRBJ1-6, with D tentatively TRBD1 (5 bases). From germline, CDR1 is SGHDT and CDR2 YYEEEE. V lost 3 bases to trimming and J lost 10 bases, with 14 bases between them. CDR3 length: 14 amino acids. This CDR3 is CASSWSGGGSPLHF. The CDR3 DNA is TGTGCCAGCAGCTGGTCGGGGGGTGGGTCACCCCTCCACTTT.

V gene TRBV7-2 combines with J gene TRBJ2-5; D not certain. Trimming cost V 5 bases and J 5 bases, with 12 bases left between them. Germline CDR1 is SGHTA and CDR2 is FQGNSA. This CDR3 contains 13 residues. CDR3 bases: TGTGCCAGCAGCCCGACAAGGTCTGAGACCCAGTACTTC. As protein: CASSPTRSETQYF.

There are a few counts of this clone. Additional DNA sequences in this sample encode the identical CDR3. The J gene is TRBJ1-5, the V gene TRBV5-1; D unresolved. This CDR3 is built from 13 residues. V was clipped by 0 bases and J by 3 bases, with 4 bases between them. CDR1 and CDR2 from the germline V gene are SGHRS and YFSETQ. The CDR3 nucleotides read TGCGCCAGCAGCTTGGACACCAATCAGCCCCAGCATTTT. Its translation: CASSLDTNQPQHF.

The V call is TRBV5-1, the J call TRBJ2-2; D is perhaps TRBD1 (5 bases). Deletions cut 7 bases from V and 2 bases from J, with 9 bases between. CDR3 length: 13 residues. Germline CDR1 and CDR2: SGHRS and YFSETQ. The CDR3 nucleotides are TGCGCCAGCCACAGGACAAACACCGGGGAGCTGTTTTTT. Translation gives CASHRTNTGELFF.